This TCR beta chain was found in a study of T cell responses to AZD1222 COVID-19 vaccine. Regarding the study as a whole: Spike-specific TCR repertoires showed rising breadth and depth after two AZD1222 doses. Dominant at 160-218 and 743-854, vaccine-associated CD4 TCRs also spanned spike. Within unmutated variant regions lay the reported targets of nearly half of spike-specific TCRs. Only a handful of AZD1222 recipients, roughly six in all, had baseline seropositivity.

The CDR3 length is 15 residues. V was cut by 4 bases and J by 2 bases, with 14 bases left in between. Germline assignment: CDR1 MGHRA and CDR2 YSYEKL. Profiled with immunoSEQ multiplex PCR; TCRdb holds only in-frame clones, not every one. The table has approximately 190,000 clones, about 90% seen once; the top ten hold less than 3%. Of note for this clone: No antigen is known for it.

The rearrangement joins TRBV4-1 to TRBJ1-1; D gene uncertain. Sequenced material: peripheral blood, taken on day 0 of MenACWY control vaccination. This clonotype was sampled from an adult in good health. This CDR3 is CASSLWVAPNTEAFF. The CDR3 bases are TGCGCCAGCAGCCTTTGGGTGGCACCTAACACTGAAGCTTTCTTT.